This T cell receptor (beta chain) came from a study of T cell changes during pregnancy in multiple sclerosis. Trimming took 7 bases from V and 6 from J; bases not matched to a gene: 8. This CDR3 is built from 13 residues. CDR1 and CDR2 from the germline V gene are SNHLY and FYNNEI. Repertoires were generated with immunoSEQ multiplex PCR, while TCRdb's copy carries only in-frame clones and drops some. The sample lists tens of thousands of clones, 80% to 95% seen once, with around 2% in the top ten. This clone was found once. This chain links TRBV2 with TRBJ2-5, with 7 bases identical to TRBD1. The specimen comprised peripheral blood, sampled in the second trimester of pregnancy. The clonotype was recovered from a female donor with multiple sclerosis, enrolled in a pregnancy study. The CDR3 DNA follows: TGTGCCAGCATCAGGGACAGCCGGCAGACCCAGTACTTC. It translates to CASIRDSRQTQYF.